This passage covers 2 T cell receptor beta chains from one sample sequenced in a study of T cell repertoires in cytomegalovirus infection. No cognate antigen is known for these TCRs. TCRdb processed the reads anew with MiXCR; each CDR3 protein has one entry. The sample has under 850,000 distinct CDR3 sequences, about 33% seen once; the top ten hold 15% to 20%. The specimen was cultured PBMCs, collected from culture after CMV antigen stimulation. The receptors come from a human donor in good health (CMV status not recorded). Some clones in this sample may be carry-over from other donors' samples.

The chain has TRBV19 and TRBJ1-1; D gene ambiguous. V was shortened by 8 bases and J by 1 base, with 20 bases between the two germline ends. Germline CDR1 and CDR2: LNHDA and SQIVND (reference sequence). The CDR3 totals 16 residues. The CDR3 bases are TGTGCCAGTTCTATCGAGGCAGCCCAATGGAACACTGAAGCTTTCTTT. This gives the protein CASSIEAAQWNTEAFF.

The J gene is TRBJ2-7, the V gene TRBV12-5; D perhaps matches TRBD2 (6 bases). Germline-derived CDR1 and CDR2 are LGHNT and FRNRAP. There are 15 residues in the CDR3. V lost 0 bases and J lost 3, with 12 bases in between. CDR3 in amino acids: CASGLVLSGNYEQYF. The CDR3 coding sequence is TGTGCTAGTGGTTTGGTACTTAGCGGCAACTACGAGCAGTACTTC.